Listed below are T cell receptor beta chains from one sample, sequenced in a study of T cell repertoires in cytomegalovirus infection. These receptors lack a known antigen. TCRdb called the reads again in MiXCR, with one record for every CDR3 protein. The top ten hold approximately 93% of the sample, which has tens of thousands of distinct CDR3 sequences, approximately 43% seen once. The sample was CD8+ T cells from cultured PBMCs, taken from culture after CMV antigen stimulation. The receptors come from a human donor in good health (CMV status not recorded). Some clones in this sample may be carry-over from other donors' samples. Each CDR3 is given with its conserved first and last residue. Each record gives: clone size, J gene, CDR3 length, V gene, D gene, CDR3 protein, CDR3 DNA. The D gene is left open where the match is weak. For some rows the clone size is stated as once, few or many, or as a class when expanded; others skip it.

clone size: NA; J gene: TRBJ2-1; CDR3 length: 16; V gene: TRBV4-1; D gene: TRBD2; CDR3 protein: CASSLSGRPRCNEQFF; CDR3 DNA: TGCGCCAGCAGCCTTAGCGGGAGGCCCCGTTGCAATGAGCAGTTCTTC
clone size: NA; J gene: TRBJ2-2; CDR3 length: 16; V gene: TRBV7-3; D gene: TRBD2; CDR3 protein: CASSSTGGGTNGELFF; CDR3 DNA: TGTGCCAGCAGCTCGACCGGCGGGGGTACTAACGGGGAGCTGTTTTTT
clone size: NA; J gene: TRBJ2-5; CDR3 length: 15; V gene: TRBV9; D gene: TRBD1; CDR3 protein: CASSGSGTGGETQYF; CDR3 DNA: TGTGCCAGCAGCGGATCCGGGACAGGAGGGGAGACCCAGTACTTC
clone size: NA; J gene: TRBJ2-1; CDR3 length: 15; V gene: TRBV5-1; D gene: TRBD2; CDR3 protein: CASSLESAGGSEQFF; CDR3 DNA: TGCGCCAGCAGCTTGGAATCAGCGGGAGGGTCTGAGCAGTTCTTC
clone size: NA; J gene: TRBJ1-2; CDR3 length: 12; V gene: TRBV7-6; D gene: NA; CDR3 protein: CASSSTEGGYTF; CDR3 DNA: TGTGCCAGCAGCTCAACAGAGGGAGGCTACACCTTC
clone size: few; J gene: TRBJ2-5; CDR3 length: 16; V gene: TRBV7-6; D gene: NA; CDR3 protein: CASSLAWASGKETQYF; CDR3 DNA: TGTGCCAGCAGCTTAGCGTGGGCATCAGGAAAAGAGACCCAGTACTTC
clone size: NA; J gene: TRBJ1-1; CDR3 length: 17; V gene: TRBV7-9; D gene: NA; CDR3 protein: CASRSGRMGLMNTEAFF; CDR3 DNA: TGTGCCAGCAGATCCGGACGGATGGGCCTTATGAACACTGAAGCTTTCTTT
clone size: NA; J gene: TRBJ1-5; CDR3 length: 15; V gene: TRBV4-2; D gene: TRBD1; CDR3 protein: CASSQEAGGGQPQRF; CDR3 DNA: TGTGCCAGCAGCCAAGAAGCAGGGGGCGGTCAGCCCCAGCGTTTT
clone size: NA; J gene: TRBJ2-2; CDR3 length: 15; V gene: TRBV27; D gene: TRBD1; CDR3 protein: CASSSTGPSTGELFF; CDR3 DNA: TGTGCCAGCAGTTCGACAGGGCCCAGTACCGGGGAGCTGTTTTTT
clone size: NA; J gene: TRBJ1-3; CDR3 length: 17; V gene: TRBV6-6; D gene: TRBD1; CDR3 protein: CASSYTRTGYSGNTIYF; CDR3 DNA: TGTGCCAGCAGTTACACCCGGACAGGGTACTCTGGAAACACCATATATTTT
clone size: NA; J gene: TRBJ1-1; CDR3 length: 14; V gene: TRBV6-6; D gene: NA; CDR3 protein: CASSYSIGASEAFF; CDR3 DNA: TGTGCCAGCAGTTACTCGATTGGGGCCTCTGAAGCTTTCTTT
clone size: NA; J gene: TRBJ2-5; CDR3 length: 16; V gene: TRBV15; D gene: NA; CDR3 protein: CATSREALVLQETQYF; CDR3 DNA: TGTGCCACCAGCAGAGAGGCCCTCGTGCTGCAAGAGACCCAGTACTTC
clone size: NA; J gene: TRBJ2-7; CDR3 length: 15; V gene: TRBV5-1; D gene: TRBD2; CDR3 protein: CASSLGSGGVYEQYF; CDR3 DNA: TGCGCCAGCAGCTTAGGAAGCGGGGGAGTTTACGAGCAGTACTTC
clone size: NA; J gene: TRBJ1-4; CDR3 length: 17; V gene: TRBV15; D gene: NA; CDR3 protein: CATSRERTLTTNEKLFF; CDR3 DNA: TGTGCCACCAGCAGAGAGAGGACTCTTACAACTAATGAAAAACTGTTTTTT
clone size: NA; J gene: TRBJ2-1; CDR3 length: 14; V gene: TRBV7-2; D gene: NA; CDR3 protein: CASSLMGAYNEQFF; CDR3 DNA: TGTGCCAGCAGCTTAATGGGGGCTTACAATGAGCAGTTCTTC
clone size: few; J gene: TRBJ2-3; CDR3 length: 12; V gene: TRBV12-5; D gene: NA; CDR3 protein: CASGSPRDTQYF; CDR3 DNA: TGTGCTAGTGGTTCCCCAAGAGATACGCAGTATTTT
clone size: NA; J gene: TRBJ2-1; CDR3 length: 15; V gene: TRBV12-3/TRBV12-4; D gene: NA; CDR3 protein: CASSLSINKANEQFF; CDR3 DNA: TGTGCCAGCAGTTTATCTATTAACAAAGCGAATGAGCAGTTCTTC
clone size: NA; J gene: TRBJ2-7; CDR3 length: 14; V gene: TRBV7-9; D gene: NA; CDR3 protein: CASSSDSETYEQYF; CDR3 DNA: TGTGCCAGCAGCTCGGACAGCGAAACCTACGAGCAGTACTTC
clone size: NA; J gene: TRBJ2-7; CDR3 length: 15; V gene: TRBV6-1; D gene: NA; CDR3 protein: CASSGASDSSYEQYF; CDR3 DNA: TGTGCCAGCAGTGGTGCGTCCGACAGCTCCTACGAGCAGTACTTC
clone size: few; J gene: TRBJ2-3; CDR3 length: 13; V gene: TRBV6-6; D gene: NA; CDR3 protein: CASSYGPLDTQYF; CDR3 DNA: TGTGCCAGCAGTTACGGGCCCCTCGATACGCAGTATTTT
clone size: NA; J gene: TRBJ2-1; CDR3 length: 15; V gene: TRBV20-1; D gene: TRBD2; CDR3 protein: CSAIRPGGGVDEQFF; CDR3 DNA: TGCAGTGCTATCCGCCCGGGAGGAGGGGTTGATGAGCAGTTCTTC
clone size: NA; J gene: TRBJ2-3; CDR3 length: 20; V gene: TRBV28; D gene: NA; CDR3 protein: CASSFFPGLHFADLKDTQYF; CDR3 DNA: TGTGCCAGCAGTTTTTTTCCGGGACTGCACTTTGCAGATTTAAAAGATACGCAGTATTTT